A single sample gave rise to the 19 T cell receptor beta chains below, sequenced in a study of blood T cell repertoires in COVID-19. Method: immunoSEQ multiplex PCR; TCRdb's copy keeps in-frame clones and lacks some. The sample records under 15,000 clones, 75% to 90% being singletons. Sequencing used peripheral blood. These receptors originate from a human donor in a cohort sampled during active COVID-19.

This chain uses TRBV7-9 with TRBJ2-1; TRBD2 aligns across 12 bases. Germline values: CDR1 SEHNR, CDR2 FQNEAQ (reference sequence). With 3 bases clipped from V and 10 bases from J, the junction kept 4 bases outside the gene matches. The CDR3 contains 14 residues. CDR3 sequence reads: CASSFEGLAGEQFF. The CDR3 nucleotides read TGTGCCAGCAGCTTTGAAGGACTAGCGGGGGAGCAGTTCTTC.

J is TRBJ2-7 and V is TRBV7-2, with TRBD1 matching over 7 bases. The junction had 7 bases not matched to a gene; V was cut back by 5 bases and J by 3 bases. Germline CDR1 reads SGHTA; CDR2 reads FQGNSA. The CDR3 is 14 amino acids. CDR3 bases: TGTGCCAGCAGCACCGACCCAGGGGGCTACGAGCAGTACTTC. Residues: CASSTDPGGYEQYF.

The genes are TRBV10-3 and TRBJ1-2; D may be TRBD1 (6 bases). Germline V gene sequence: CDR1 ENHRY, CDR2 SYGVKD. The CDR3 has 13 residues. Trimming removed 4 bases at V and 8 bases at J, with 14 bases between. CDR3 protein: CAISAQGFDGYTF. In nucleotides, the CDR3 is TGTGCCATCAGTGCGCAGGGGTTCGACGGCTACACCTTC.

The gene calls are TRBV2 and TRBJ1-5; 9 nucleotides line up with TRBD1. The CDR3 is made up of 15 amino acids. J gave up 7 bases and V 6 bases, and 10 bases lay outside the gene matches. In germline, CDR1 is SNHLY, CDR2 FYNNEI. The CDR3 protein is CASRRGQGLRQPQHF. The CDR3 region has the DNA TGTGCCAGCAGGAGGGGACAGGGTTTGAGGCAGCCCCAGCATTTT. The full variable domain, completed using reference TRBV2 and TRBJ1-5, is EPEVTQTPSHQVTQMGQEVILRCVPISNHLYFYWYRQILGQKVEFLVSFYNNEISEKSEIFDDQFSVERPDGSNFTLKIRSTKLEDSAMYFCASRRGQGLRQPQHFGDGTRLSIL.

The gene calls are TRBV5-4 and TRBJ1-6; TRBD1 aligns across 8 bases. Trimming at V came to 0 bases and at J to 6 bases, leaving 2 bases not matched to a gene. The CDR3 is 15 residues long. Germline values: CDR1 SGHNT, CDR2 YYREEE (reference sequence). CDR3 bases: TGTGCCAGCAGCTTGGGACAGGGGATTAATTCACCCCTCCACTTT. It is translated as CASSLGQGINSPLHF. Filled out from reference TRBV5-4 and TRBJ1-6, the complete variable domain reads ETGVTQSPTHLIKTRGQQVTLRCSSQSGHNTVSWYQQALGQGPQFIFQYYREEENGRGNFPPRFSGLQFPNYSSELNVNALELDDSALYLCASSLGQGINSPLHFGNGTRLTVT.

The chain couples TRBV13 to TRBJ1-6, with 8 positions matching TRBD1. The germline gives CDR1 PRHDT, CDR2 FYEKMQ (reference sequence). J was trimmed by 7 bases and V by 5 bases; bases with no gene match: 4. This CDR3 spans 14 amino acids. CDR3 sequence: CASSGGQENSPLHF. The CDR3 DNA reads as TGTGCCAGCAGCGGGGGACAGGAGAATTCACCCCTCCACTTT.

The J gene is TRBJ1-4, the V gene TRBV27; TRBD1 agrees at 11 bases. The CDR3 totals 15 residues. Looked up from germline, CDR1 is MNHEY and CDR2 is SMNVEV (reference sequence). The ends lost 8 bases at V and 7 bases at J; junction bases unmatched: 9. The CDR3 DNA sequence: TGTGCCAGCCGACCCGGACAGGGGGCCTTTGAAAAACTGTTTTTT. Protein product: CASRPGQGAFEKLFF.

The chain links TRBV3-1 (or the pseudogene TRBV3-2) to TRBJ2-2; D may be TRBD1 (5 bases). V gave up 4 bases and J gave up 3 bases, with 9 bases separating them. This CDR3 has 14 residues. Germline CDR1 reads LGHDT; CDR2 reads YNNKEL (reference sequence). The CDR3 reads CASSLAGYTGELFF. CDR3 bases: TGTGCCAGCAGCCTCGCAGGGTACACCGGGGAGCTGTTTTTT.

CDR3 loop: CASSQPGQGRAETQYF. CDR3 sequence (DNA): TGTGCCAGCAGCCAACCCGGGCAGGGGAGGGCGGAGACCCAGTACTTC. This chain uses TRBV3-1 (or the pseudogene TRBV3-2) with TRBJ2-5; D may be TRBD2 (7 bases). The germline V and J ends were trimmed by 2 bases and 5 bases, with 18 bases remaining between them. This CDR3 region has 16 residues. In germline, CDR1 is LGHDT, CDR2 YNNKEL (reference sequence).

CDR3 nucleotides: TGTGCCAGCAGCCAAGGACTAGATCAAGAGACCCAGTACTTC. This gives the protein CASSQGLDQETQYF. The V gene is TRBV3-1 (or the pseudogene TRBV3-2), the J gene TRBJ2-5, with D tentatively TRBD2 (6 bases). The V end lost 1 base, the J end lost 2 bases, and 8 bases lay between the germline ends. Per the germline V gene, CDR1 is LGHDT and CDR2 is YNNKEL (reference sequence). The CDR3 runs 14 residues.

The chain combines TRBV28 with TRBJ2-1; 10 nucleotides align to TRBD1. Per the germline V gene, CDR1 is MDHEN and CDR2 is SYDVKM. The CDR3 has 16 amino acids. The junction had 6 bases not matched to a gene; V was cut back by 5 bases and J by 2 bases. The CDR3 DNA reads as TGTGCCAGCAGTGTCCCGGGACAGGGGACCTACAATGAGCAGTTCTTC. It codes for CASSVPGQGTYNEQFF.

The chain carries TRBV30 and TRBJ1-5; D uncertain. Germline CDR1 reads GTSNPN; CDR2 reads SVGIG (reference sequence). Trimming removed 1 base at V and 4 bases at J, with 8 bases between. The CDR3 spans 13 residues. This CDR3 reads CAWSGQKNQPQHF. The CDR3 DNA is TGTGCCTGGAGTGGGCAGAAAAATCAGCCCCAGCATTTT.

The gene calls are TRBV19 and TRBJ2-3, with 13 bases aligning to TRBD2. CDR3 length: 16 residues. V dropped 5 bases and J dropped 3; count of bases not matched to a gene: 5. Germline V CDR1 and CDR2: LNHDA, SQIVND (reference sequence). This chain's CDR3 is CASSAGLAGVTDTQYF. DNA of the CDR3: TGTGCCAGTAGTGCCGGACTAGCGGGAGTAACAGATACGCAGTATTTT. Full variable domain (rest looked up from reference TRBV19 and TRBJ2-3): DGGITQSPKYLFRKEGQNVTLSCEQNLNHDAMYWYRQDPGQGLRLIYYSQIVNDFQKGDIAEGYSVSREKKESFPLTVTSAQKNPTAFYLCASSAGLAGVTDTQYFGPGTRLTVL.

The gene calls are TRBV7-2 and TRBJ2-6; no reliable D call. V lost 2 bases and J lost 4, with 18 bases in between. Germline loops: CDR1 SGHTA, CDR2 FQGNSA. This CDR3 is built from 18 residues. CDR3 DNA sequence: TGTGCCAGCAGCTTATTCTCTGGTCTGGCCCCCGGGGCCAACGTCCTGACTTTC. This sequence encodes CASSLFSGLAPGANVLTF.

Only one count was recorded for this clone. CDR3 protein: CASSFSIGTGGQETQYF. The CDR3 DNA reads as TGCGCCAGCAGCTTTTCTATTGGGACAGGGGGCCAGGAGACCCAGTACTTC. V usage is TRBV5-1 and J usage is TRBJ2-5, with 12 bases identical to TRBD1. After removal of 2 bases from V and 5 bases from J, the junction contained 10 bases not matched to a gene. Germline values: CDR1 SGHRS, CDR2 YFSETQ. The CDR3 extends over 17 amino acids.

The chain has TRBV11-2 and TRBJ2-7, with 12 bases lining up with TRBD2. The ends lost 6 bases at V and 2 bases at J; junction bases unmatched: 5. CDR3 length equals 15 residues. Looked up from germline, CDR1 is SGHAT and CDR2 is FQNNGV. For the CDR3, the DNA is TGTGCCAGCAGGTCTCTAGCGGGGGGGCCCTACGAGCAGTACTTC. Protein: CASRSLAGGPYEQYF.

CDR3 in amino acids: CASRTTVQETQYF. The CDR3 DNA reads TGTGCCAGCAGGACGACAGTCCAAGAGACCCAGTACTTC. The chain carries TRBV7-9 and TRBJ2-5, with D perhaps matching TRBD1 (5 bases). The CDR3 has 13 residues. The germline CDR1 and CDR2 sequences are SEHNR and FQNEAQ (reference sequence). The germline V and J ends were trimmed by 6 bases and 1 base, with 9 bases remaining between them.

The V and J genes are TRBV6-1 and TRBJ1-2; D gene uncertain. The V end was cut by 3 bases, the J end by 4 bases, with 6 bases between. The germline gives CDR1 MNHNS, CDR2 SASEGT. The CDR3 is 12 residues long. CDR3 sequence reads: CASSESVYGYTF. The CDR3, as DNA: TGTGCCAGCAGTGAGTCAGTCTATGGCTACACCTTC.

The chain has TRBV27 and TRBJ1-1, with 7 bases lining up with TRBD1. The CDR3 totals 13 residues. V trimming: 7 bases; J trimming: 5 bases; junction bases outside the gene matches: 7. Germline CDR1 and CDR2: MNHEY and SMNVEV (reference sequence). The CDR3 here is CASKTNRGTEAFF. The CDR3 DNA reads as TGTGCCAGCAAAACCAACAGGGGTACTGAAGCTTTCTTT.